The 26 T cell receptor beta chains below come from one sample, sequenced in a study of blood T cell repertoires in COVID-19. The protocol was immunoSEQ multiplex PCR, while the TCRdb copy is restricted to in-frame clones and leaves out a portion. The sample lists around 250,000 clones, roughly 80% seen once, with 4.4% in the top ten. The material sequenced was peripheral blood. The receptors were sampled from a man aged 50 to 59 with active or convalescent COVID-19.

The chain employs TRBV28 and TRBJ1-5; 8 nucleotides match TRBD1. V lost 6 bases to trimming and J lost 1 base; unmatched junction nucleotides: 11. Germline-derived CDR1 and CDR2 are MDHEN and SYDVKM. The CDR3 runs 17 residues. In DNA form, the CDR3 reads TGTGCCAGCAGCAGGACCAGGGGGCTTAGAAGCAATCAGCCCCAGCATTTT. Protein product: CASSRTRGLRSNQPQHF.

J is TRBJ1-1 and V is TRBV19; maybe TRBD1 (6 bases). In germline, CDR1 is LNHDA, CDR2 SQIVND (reference sequence). The CDR3 has 16 residues. V gave up 3 bases and J gave up 1 base, with 15 bases separating them. For the CDR3, the DNA is TGTGCCAGTAGTATCCTCCAACCGACAGGGAACACTGAAGCTTTCTTT. Translation gives CASSILQPTGNTEAFF.

The J gene is TRBJ2-1, the V gene TRBV11-3; 7 nucleotides agree with TRBD2. The V gene's germline CDR1 is SGHNT and CDR2 YENEEA. The V and J ends lost 2 bases and 5 bases, in that order; junction bases with no gene match: 12. This CDR3 comprises 17 residues. The CDR3 here is CASSLYRGAGLDNEQFF. In DNA, the CDR3 is TGTGCCAGCAGCTTATATCGGGGAGCGGGGTTGGACAATGAGCAGTTCTTC.

This clone was found a few times. This chain connects TRBV7-9 to TRBJ2-7; 10 bases line up with TRBD1. Germline CDR1 is SEHNR and CDR2 is FQNEAQ (reference sequence). V gave up 4 bases and J gave up 3 bases; unmatched junction bases: 3. The CDR3 has 14 amino acids. The CDR3 DNA reads as TGTGCCAGCAGCTCCAGGGACAGGGGCTACGAGCAGTACTTC. Residues: CASSSRDRGYEQYF.

The rearrangement joins TRBV2 to TRBJ2-7, with 7 bases that match TRBD1. Per germline, CDR1 SNHLY and CDR2 FYNNEI. This CDR3 has 15 residues. The J segment lost 0 bases and the V segment lost 0 bases, leaving 2 bases of the junction unmatched. CDR3 protein: CASSEANRGSYEQYF. The CDR3 nucleotides read TGTGCCAGCAGTGAAGCCAACAGGGGCTCCTACGAGCAGTACTTC.

The rearrangement uses TRBV18 and TRBJ2-6; the D gene is possibly TRBD2 (6 bases). The CDR3 sequence is 17 residues long. Trimming took 6 bases from V and 0 from J, leaving 15 bases between them. The germline gives CDR1 KGHSH, CDR2 LQKENI. The CDR3 DNA reads as TGTGCCAGCTCCCCGGTGGGGGGTAGCTCTGGGGCCAACGTCCTGACTTTC. The encoded protein is CASSPVGGSSGANVLTF.

The count of this clone is one. The genes are TRBV28 and TRBJ1-5; TRBD1 aligns across 8 bases. This CDR3 contains 15 residues. V was clipped by 5 bases and J by 4 bases; unmatched bases: 7. Germline CDR1 MDHEN, CDR2 SYDVKM. CDR3 DNA: TGTGCCAGCAGTAAAGACAGGGGCCCAAATCAGCCCCAGCATTTT. Encoded protein: CASSKDRGPNQPQHF.

The rearrangement links TRBV15 to TRBJ2-4, with 8 bases that match TRBD2. Germline loops: CDR1 LNHNV, CDR2 YYDKDF (reference sequence). The CDR3 covers 16 residues. J lost 5 bases, V lost 1 base, and 7 bases had no gene match. For the CDR3, the DNA is TGTGCCACCAGCAGAGTTGACGGGGGGGCCCAAAACATTCAGTACTTC. Translating it yields CATSRVDGGAQNIQYF.

The chain employs TRBV30 and TRBJ1-2; D ambiguous. V was trimmed by 0 bases and J by 4 bases, leaving 15 bases between them. The germline V gene has CDR1 GTSNPN and CDR2 SVGIG (reference sequence). The CDR3 has 15 residues. DNA for the CDR3: TGTGCCTGGAGTGTACCCACCAGATCCCTCTATGGCTACACCTTC. It encodes CAWSVPTRSLYGYTF.

The chain employs TRBV5-5 and TRBJ2-3; TRBD2 might be the D (5 bases). Trimming removed 3 bases at V and 3 bases at J, with 17 bases between. This CDR3 spans 16 amino acids. Per the germline V gene, CDR1 is SGHKS and CDR2 is YYEKEE (reference sequence). CDR3 nucleotide sequence: TGTGCCAGCAGCTCGGGATCCCGAACAGATACAGATACGCAGTATTTT. This translates into CASSSGSRTDTDTQYF.

The chain links TRBV7-2 to TRBJ2-7; D may be TRBD2 (5 bases). Germline V gene data show CDR1 as SGHTA and CDR2 as FQGNSA. The germline V and J ends were trimmed by 3 bases and 2 bases, with 11 bases remaining between them. This CDR3 spans 14 amino acids. The CDR3 coding sequence is TGTGCCAGCAGCTTCGAAGGGAGCGCCTACGAGCAGTACTTC. Protein: CASSFEGSAYEQYF. Based on the CDR3 plus reference TRBV7-2 and TRBJ2-7, the full variable domain is GAGVSQSPSNKVTEKGKDVELRCDPISGHTALYWYRQSLGQGLEFLIYFQGNSAPDKSGLPSDRFSAERTGGSVSTLTIQRTQQEDSAVYLCASSFEGSAYEQYFGPGTRLTVT.

V is TRBV7-2 and J is TRBJ2-1; 10 bases are shared with TRBD2. Germline V gives CDR1 SGHTA, CDR2 FQGNSA. V shed 3 bases, J shed 4 bases, and the junction held 6 bases outside the gene matches. This CDR3 region has 16 residues. This CDR3 reads CASSLQLAGLYNEQFF. DNA of the CDR3: TGTGCCAGCAGCTTGCAACTAGCGGGGCTTTACAATGAGCAGTTCTTC.

This sequence joins TRBV5-6 and TRBJ1-5; TRBD1 matches 8 bases. CDR1 is SGHDT and CDR2 is YYEEEE in the germline V gene. This CDR3 is 16 amino acids long. J gave up 2 bases and V 4 bases, and 8 bases lay outside the gene matches. Here the CDR3 DNA reads TGTGCCAGCAGCCCATCCGGACAGGGTGGCAATCAGCCCCAGCATTTT. This encodes CASSPSGQGGNQPQHF. Complete variable domain (other parts from reference TRBV5-6 and TRBJ1-5): DAGVTQSPTHLIKTRGQQVTLRCSPKSGHDTVSWYQQALGQGPQFIFQYYEEEERQRGNFPDRFSGHQFPNYSSELNVNALLLGDSALYLCASSPSGQGGNQPQHFGDGTRLSIL.

The V and J genes are TRBV7-9 and TRBJ2-1, with a weak D call TRBD1 (6 bases). V was clipped by 1 base and J by 3 bases, with 10 bases between them. CDR1 is SEHNR and CDR2 is FQNEAQ in the germline V gene (reference sequence). This CDR3 spans 15 amino acids. CDR3 protein: CASSLVGTNYNEQFF. CDR3 coding DNA: TGTGCCAGCAGCTTAGTGGGGACAAACTACAATGAGCAGTTCTTC.

This chain links TRBV5-1 with TRBJ1-1; TRBD1 matches at 12 bases. This CDR3 has 16 amino acids. Germline loops: CDR1 SGHRS, CDR2 YFSETQ. V shed 4 bases, J shed 1 base, and the junction held 5 bases outside the gene matches. For the CDR3, the DNA is TGCGCCAGCAGCCCCGGGACAGGGGGCCCGAACACTGAAGCTTTCTTT. Translation gives CASSPGTGGPNTEAFF.

This clone occurred once. V and J are TRBV7-3 and TRBJ1-3, with D perhaps TRBD1 (5 bases). Between the trimmed V and J ends, which lost 5 bases and 0 bases, there was a span of 8 bases. This CDR3 contains 14 residues. Germline-derived CDR1 and CDR2 are SGHTA and FQGTGA. The CDR3 reads CASSLDTSGNTIYF. The CDR3 DNA follows: TGTGCCAGCAGCCTGGACACCTCTGGAAACACCATATATTTT.

In DNA form, the CDR3 reads TGTGCCAGCAGCATCAACCCAGGGTCCGGGGAGCTGTTTTTT. It codes for CASSINPGSGELFF. This sequence joins TRBV7-7 and TRBJ2-2; maybe TRBD1 (5 bases). The CDR3 has 14 amino acids. Trimming took off 5 bases at V and 6 bases at J, with 13 bases between the two ends. CDR1 and CDR2 from the germline V gene are SSHAT and FNYEAQ (reference sequence).

V usage is TRBV6-1 and J usage is TRBJ1-5; D unclear. This CDR3 contains 12 residues. V lost 1 base to trimming and J lost 9 bases, with 7 bases between them. The germline V gene encodes CDR1 MNHNS and CDR2 SASEGT. CDR3 residues: CASSEGATPQHF. The CDR3 region has the DNA TGTGCCAGCAGTGAAGGAGCTACGCCCCAGCATTTT.

The chain joins TRBV7-9 to TRBJ1-6, with 7 nucleotides matching TRBD1. Germline assignment: CDR1 SEHNR and CDR2 FQNEAQ (reference sequence). This CDR3 region has 18 residues. Trimming cost V 5 bases and J 8 bases; bases outside gene matches: 18. The CDR3 nucleotides read TGTGCCAGCAGCCATGGCCAAGGGGGCGCGTGGACGGATTCACCCCTCCACTTT. Residues: CASSHGQGGAWTDSPLHF.

The V and J genes are TRBV5-1 and TRBJ1-1; TRBD1 agrees at 10 bases. V was pared by 0 bases and J by 1 base, with 6 bases of the junction left unmatched. Germline V CDR1 and CDR2: SGHRS, YFSETQ. The CDR3 spans 17 residues. CDR3 amino acids: CASSLGTGGLGNTEAFF. CDR3 sequence (DNA): TGCGCCAGCAGCTTGGGGACAGGGGGTTTGGGGAACACTGAAGCTTTCTTT.

The genes are TRBV28 and TRBJ2-3; 10 bases line up with TRBD2. In germline, CDR1 is MDHEN, CDR2 SYDVKM. Trimming at V came to 6 bases and at J to 3 bases, leaving 3 bases not matched to a gene. The CDR3 totals 14 residues. The CDR3 region is CASRASGGTDTQYF. DNA for the CDR3: TGTGCCAGCAGGGCTAGCGGGGGTACAGATACGCAGTATTTT.

The chain has TRBV4-2 and TRBJ1-1, with D unresolved. The CDR3 has 15 residues. The V end lost 1 base, the J end lost 0 bases, and 9 bases lay between the germline ends. Germline V gene data show CDR1 as LGHNA and CDR2 as YNFKEQ. In nucleotides, the CDR3 is TGTGCCAGCAGCCAAGGGCCCGGGGTGAACACTGAAGCTTTCTTT. This codes for CASSQGPGVNTEAFF.

The V gene is TRBV5-1, the J gene TRBJ2-1, with a possible D match to TRBD1 (6 bases). Germline V lookup: CDR1 SGHRS, CDR2 YFSETQ. CDR3 length: 14 residues. V was clipped by 0 bases and J by 6 bases, with 10 bases between them. Here the CDR3 DNA reads TGCGCCAGCAGCTTGGGACAGGCGACCAATGAGCAGTTCTTC. Encoded protein: CASSLGQATNEQFF.

The chain joins TRBV5-1 to TRBJ1-2, with 8 bases identical to TRBD1. Germline trimming cut 0 bases from V and 10 bases from J; bases unmatched to any gene: 8. Per the germline V gene, CDR1 is SGHRS and CDR2 is YFSETQ. This CDR3 region has 14 residues. The CDR3 region has the DNA TGCGCCAGCAGCTTGGCGTTAGGACAGGGATACTACACCTTC. Encoded protein: CASSLALGQGYYTF.

This clone was counted a single time. The J gene is TRBJ1-4, the V gene TRBV6-6, with 7 bases that match TRBD1. V lost 2 bases to trimming and J lost 7 bases; unmatched junction nucleotides: 10. The CDR3 contains 16 residues. Looked up from germline, CDR1 is MNHNY and CDR2 is SVGAGI (reference sequence). This CDR3 reads CASSYTKTGTAEKLFF. In DNA form, the CDR3 reads TGTGCCAGCAGTTACACCAAGACAGGGACGGCTGAAAAACTGTTTTTT.

This rearrangement joins TRBV6-6 to TRBJ1-2; D call uncertain. Germline CDR1 MNHNY, CDR2 SVGAGI (reference sequence). Trimming pared 6 bases from V and 2 bases from J, leaving 10 bases between. CDR3 size: 13 residues. CDR3 DNA sequence: TGTGCCAGCAGCGAGACATCCAACTATGGCTACACCTTC. As protein: CASSETSNYGYTF.